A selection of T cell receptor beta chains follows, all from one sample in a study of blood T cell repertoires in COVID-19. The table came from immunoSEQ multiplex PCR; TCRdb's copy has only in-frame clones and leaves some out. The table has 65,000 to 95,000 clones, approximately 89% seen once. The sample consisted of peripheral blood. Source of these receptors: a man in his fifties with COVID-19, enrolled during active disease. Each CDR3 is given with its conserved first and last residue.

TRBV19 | CASSITGGNTEAFF
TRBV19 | CASSRDSTRNGYTF
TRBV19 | CASSIGGPNQPQHF
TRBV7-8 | CASSAAGTSARTDTQYF
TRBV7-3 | CASSSGTSGYNEQFF
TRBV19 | CASRGQGSEQYF
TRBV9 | CASSPPRLAGERIIQYF
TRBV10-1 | CASSEPRQGSNTEAFF
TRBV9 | CASSPYPGQETQYF
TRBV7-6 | CASSLRGPRASGRADTQYF
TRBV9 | CASSPRSGSGSYNEQFF
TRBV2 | CASSLFEAFF
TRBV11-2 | CASSLRAGTWNEQFF
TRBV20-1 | CSASPRDKFSNQPQHF
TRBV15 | CATSRGPQGGYGYTF
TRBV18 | CASSPSPDSNQPQHF
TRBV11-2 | CASSLDGLAGGEQFF
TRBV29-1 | CSVTPRNEQFF
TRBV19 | CASRWGGGAGTDTQYF
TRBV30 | CAWTGGGETQYF
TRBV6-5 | CASSLYRDPNYGYTF